This TCR beta chain was retrieved from a study of cytomegalovirus exposure and HLA in healthy donors. Study-wide results and limits: Some segments of the V type, notably TRBV6-2 and TRBV6-3, were excluded as indistinguishable.

The germline CDR1 and CDR2 sequences are GTSNPN and SVGIG (reference sequence). This CDR3 is 12 amino acids long. V was pared by 1 base and J by 2 bases, with 5 bases between. The PCR ran on 60 Vbeta and 13 Jbeta primers. Assay: immunoSEQ multiplex PCR; the TCRdb copy retains only in-frame clones and omits some. The table has under 85,000 clones, around 68% seen once. Remarks on this clone: Antigen unknown.

This chain joins TRBV30 and TRBJ1-2, with D possibly TRBD1 on 5 matching bases. The specimen sequenced was PBMCs. The sequence came from a man aged 35 to 55 in good health and CMV-seropositive. Here the CDR3 DNA reads TGTGCCTGGAGTGGGACAAACTATGGCTACACCTTC. It specifies CAWSGTNYGYTF.